This TCR beta chain comes out of a study of vaccination effects on CD4 cells after COVID-19. Here immunoSEQ multiplex PCR was the method, and the copy in TCRdb shows in-frame clones only, minus some. Of roughly 70,000 clones in the sample, roughly three quarters are singletons; the top ten hold around 0.95%. Antigen-specific CD4+ T cells expanded by the ViraFEST assay with viral peptide pools were then sequenced. Subsequent to approximately 11 days of culture, CD4+ T cells were isolated. The vaccine given was either BNT162b2 or mRNA-1273, in two doses. To note about this clone: Its antigen is unidentified.

Germline CDR1 is MNHNY and CDR2 is SVGAGI (reference sequence). This CDR3 is built from 14 residues. J lost 1 base, V lost 5 bases, and 3 bases had no gene match. The chain couples TRBV6-6 to TRBJ1-1; 8 positions agree with TRBD1. Sequenced here: CD4+ T cells from PBMCs cultured with HCoV-OC43 spike peptides, sampled after COVID-19 vaccination. Subset specified: HCoV-OC43 spike overlapping peptide pool stimulation. The receptor comes from a human donor who received a COVID-19 vaccine. CDR3 in amino acids: CASSPGTGNTEAFF. CDR3 in DNA: TGTGCCAGCAGTCCCGGGACAGGGAACACTGAAGCTTTCTTT.